Below, 8 T cell receptor beta chains from the same sample are listed, as sequenced in a study of response to subunit inactivated influenza vaccine. TCRdb re-analysed the RT-PCR reads in MiXCR, keeping a single row per CDR3 protein. The table shows 560,000 or so distinct CDR3 sequences, with around 8% occurring only once. Material: PBMCs from blood, obtained roughly 24 months after vaccination. The receptors shown here come from a man between 50 and 75 years old who received an inactivated influenza vaccine.

This clonotype was detected many times. This sequence joins TRBV4-1 and TRBJ2-1, with 8 bases aligning to TRBD2. V was pared by 4 bases and J by 3 bases, with 8 bases of the junction left unmatched. CDR1 and CDR2 from the germline V gene are MGHRA and YSYEKL. The CDR3 has 16 residues. CDR3 in DNA: TGCGCCAGCAGCCCCCTCGCAACTAGCGGCTACAATGAGCAGTTCTTC. Its protein product is CASSPLATSGYNEQFF.

V is TRBV29-1 and J is TRBJ2-3; D gene ambiguous. CDR1 is SQVTM, CDR2 ANQGSEA, per germline. This CDR3 is 13 amino acids long. V lost 6 bases and J 4 bases, leaving 14 bases between the germline ends. CDR3 amino acids: CSVMGRSADTQYF. The CDR3 nucleotides read TGCAGCGTAATGGGTAGGAGCGCAGATACGCAGTATTTT.

The V call is TRBV6-5, the J call TRBJ2-7; D could derive from TRBD1 or TRBD2 (6 bases each). Germline V CDR1 and CDR2: MNHEY, SVGAGI. This CDR3 is built from 15 residues. Between the trimmed V and J ends, which lost 8 bases and 2 bases, there was a span of 19 bases. The CDR3 DNA reads TGTGCCAGCCGCTACGGGGGCGATGGGACCTACGAGCAGTACTTC. Translation: CASRYGGDGTYEQYF.

This clonotype appeared a few times. The chain couples TRBV29-1 to TRBJ2-7; 7 bases map to TRBD1. This CDR3 is 14 amino acids long. V lost 4 bases, J lost 3 bases, and 9 bases stayed unmatched. CDR1 is SQVTM and CDR2 is ANQGSEA in the germline V gene. CDR3 in amino acids: CSVGLRQGSYEQYF. The CDR3 DNA follows: TGCAGCGTTGGGCTCCGACAGGGTAGCTACGAGCAGTACTTC.

This clonotype was counted many times. The chain is built from TRBV9 and TRBJ2-1; tentatively, D is TRBD1 or TRBD2 (5 bases each). Germline assignment: CDR1 SGDLS and CDR2 YYNGEE. V was clipped by 5 bases and J by 7 bases, with 10 bases between them. The CDR3 covers 12 residues. This CDR3 reads CASRSGRNEQFF. CDR3 DNA: TGTGCCAGCAGATCAGGGAGAAATGAGCAGTTCTTC.

The table lists this clonotype with many counts. The genes are TRBV5-6 and TRBJ2-7, with 11 bases that match TRBD1. Germline assignment: CDR1 SGHDT and CDR2 YYEEEE. V lost 6 bases and J lost 3; bases outside the gene matches: 2. CDR3 length equals 13 residues. CDR3 nucleotides: TGTGCCAGCACAGGGACAGGGGGCTACGAGCAGTACTTC. It yields the protein CASTGTGGYEQYF. The whole variable domain, remainder taken from reference TRBV5-6 and TRBJ2-7, is DAGVTQSPTHLIKTRGQQVTLRCSPKSGHDTVSWYQQALGQGPQFIFQYYEEEERQRGNFPDRFSGHQFPNYSSELNVNALLLGDSALYLCASTGTGGYEQYFGPGTRLTVT.

The chain is built from TRBV14 and TRBJ2-2; 16 nucleotides agree with TRBD2. Germline values: CDR1 SGHDN, CDR2 FVKESK. This CDR3 region has 18 residues. V dropped 4 bases and J dropped 5; count of bases not matched to a gene: 7. CDR3 protein: CASSPGTSGRARTGELFF. CDR3 in DNA: TGTGCCAGCAGCCCCGGGACTAGCGGGAGGGCCCGGACCGGGGAGCTGTTTTTT.

This clonotype came up a few times. This rearrangement joins TRBV7-2 to TRBJ1-5; TRBD1 aligns across 8 bases. This CDR3 spans 14 amino acids. Trimming took 5 bases from V and 7 from J; bases not matched to a gene: 7. The germline V gene encodes CDR1 SGHTA and CDR2 FQGNSA. This CDR3 is CASSQDRVRQPQHF. The CDR3 nucleotides are TGTGCCAGCAGCCAGGACAGGGTGAGACAGCCCCAGCATTTT.